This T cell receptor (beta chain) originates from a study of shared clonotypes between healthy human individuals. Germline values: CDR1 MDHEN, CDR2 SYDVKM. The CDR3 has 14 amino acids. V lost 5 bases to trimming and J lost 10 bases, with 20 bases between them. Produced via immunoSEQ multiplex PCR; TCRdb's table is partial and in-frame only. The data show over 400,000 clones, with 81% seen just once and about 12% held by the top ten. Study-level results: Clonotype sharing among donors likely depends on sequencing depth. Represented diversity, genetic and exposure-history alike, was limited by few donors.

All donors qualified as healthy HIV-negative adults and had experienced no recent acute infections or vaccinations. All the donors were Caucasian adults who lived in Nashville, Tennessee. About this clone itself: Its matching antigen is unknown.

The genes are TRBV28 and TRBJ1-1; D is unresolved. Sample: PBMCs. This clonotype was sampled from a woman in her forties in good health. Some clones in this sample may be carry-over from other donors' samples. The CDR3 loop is CASSPSDPPRGAFF. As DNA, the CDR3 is TGTGCCAGCAGTCCCTCGGATCCCCCCAGAGGAGCTTTCTTT.